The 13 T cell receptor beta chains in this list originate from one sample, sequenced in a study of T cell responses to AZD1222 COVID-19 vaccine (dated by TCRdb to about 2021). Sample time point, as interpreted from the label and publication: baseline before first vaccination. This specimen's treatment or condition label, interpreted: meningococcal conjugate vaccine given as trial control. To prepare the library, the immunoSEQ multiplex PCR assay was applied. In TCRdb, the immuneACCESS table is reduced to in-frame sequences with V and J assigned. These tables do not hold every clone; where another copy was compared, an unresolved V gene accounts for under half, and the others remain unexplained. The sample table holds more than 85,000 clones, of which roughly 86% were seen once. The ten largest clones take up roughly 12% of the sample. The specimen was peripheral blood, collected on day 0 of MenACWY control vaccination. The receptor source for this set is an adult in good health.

CDR3 in DNA: TGCAGTGCTATCGAGATAGCGCAGTATTTT. This translates into CSAIEIAQYF. The chain uses TRBV20-1 and TRBJ2-3; D is uncertain. CDR1 is DFQATT, CDR2 SNEGSKA, per germline (reference sequence). The CDR3 has 10 residues. The V gene lost 4 bases and the J gene lost 10 bases, with 9 bases spanning the gap.

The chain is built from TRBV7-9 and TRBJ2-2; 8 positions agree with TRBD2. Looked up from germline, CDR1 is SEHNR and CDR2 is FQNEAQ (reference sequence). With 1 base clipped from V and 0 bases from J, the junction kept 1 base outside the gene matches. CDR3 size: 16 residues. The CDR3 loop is CASSLGGLANTGELFF. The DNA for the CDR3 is TGTGCCAGCAGCTTAGGGGGACTAGCGAACACCGGGGAGCTGTTTTTT.

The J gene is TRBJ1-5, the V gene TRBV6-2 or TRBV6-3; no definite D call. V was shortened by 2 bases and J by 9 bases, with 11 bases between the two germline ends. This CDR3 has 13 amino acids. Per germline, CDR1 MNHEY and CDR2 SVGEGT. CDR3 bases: TGTGCCAGCAGTTACAGGGTGGAGGCGCCCCAGCATTTT. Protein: CASSYRVEAPQHF.

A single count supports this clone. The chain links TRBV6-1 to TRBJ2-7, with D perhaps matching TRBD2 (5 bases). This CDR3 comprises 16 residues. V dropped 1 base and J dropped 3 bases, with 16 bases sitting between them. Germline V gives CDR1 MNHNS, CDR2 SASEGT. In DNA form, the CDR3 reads TGTGCCAGCAGTGAAGTGAGGGCATCGAACCACTACGAGCAGTACTTC. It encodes CASSEVRASNHYEQYF.

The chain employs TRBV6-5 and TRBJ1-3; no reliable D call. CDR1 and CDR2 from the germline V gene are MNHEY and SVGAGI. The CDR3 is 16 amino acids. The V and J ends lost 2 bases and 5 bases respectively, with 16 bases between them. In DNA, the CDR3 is TGTGCCAGCAGTTACGCGGAAACAGCTAACAGAAACACCATATATTTT. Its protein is CASSYAETANRNTIYF.

The DNA of the CDR3 is TGTGCCAGCAGCTTAGGGCGGCTATCTGAAGCTTTCTTT. This translates into CASSLGRLSEAFF. This chain links TRBV7-9 with TRBJ1-1; D is uncertain. The germline V gene encodes CDR1 SEHNR and CDR2 FQNEAQ (reference sequence). There are 13 residues in the CDR3. Trimming took off 1 base at V and 6 bases at J, with 9 bases between the two ends.

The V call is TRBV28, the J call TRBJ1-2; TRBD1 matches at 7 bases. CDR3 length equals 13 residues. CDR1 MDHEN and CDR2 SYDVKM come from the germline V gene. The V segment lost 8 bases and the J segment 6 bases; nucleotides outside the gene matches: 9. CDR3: CASGTGQLHGYTF. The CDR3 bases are TGTGCCAGCGGAACGGGACAGCTACATGGCTACACCTTC.

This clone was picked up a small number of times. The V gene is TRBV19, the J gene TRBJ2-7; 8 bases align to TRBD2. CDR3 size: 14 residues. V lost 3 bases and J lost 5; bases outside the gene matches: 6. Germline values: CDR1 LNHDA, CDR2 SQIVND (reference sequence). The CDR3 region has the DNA TGTGCCAGTAGTATCCCGGGAGGGTACAACGAGCAGTACTTC. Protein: CASSIPGGYNEQYF.

The CDR3 is CATSDEGASGSDTQYF. The CDR3 DNA is TGTGCCACCAGTGATGAGGGGGCGAGTGGATCAGATACGCAGTATTTT. The chain joins TRBV24-1 to TRBJ2-3; 7 bases agree with TRBD1. Germline values: CDR1 KGHDR, CDR2 SFDVKD. The CDR3 is 16 residues long. Losses at the gene ends were 3 bases for V and 4 bases for J; bases not matched to a gene: 9.

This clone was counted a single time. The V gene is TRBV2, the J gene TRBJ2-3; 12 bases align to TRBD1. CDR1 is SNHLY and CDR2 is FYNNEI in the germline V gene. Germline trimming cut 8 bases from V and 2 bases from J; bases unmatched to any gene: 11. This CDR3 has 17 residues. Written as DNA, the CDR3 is TGTGCCAGCCGGGACAGGGGGCCTAGGGCCGTCACAGATACGCAGTATTTT. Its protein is CASRDRGPRAVTDTQYF.

The CDR3, as DNA: TGTGCCAGCAGCCCCCCCCGCAGGGCTGGTAATTCACCCCTCCACTTT. Residues: CASSPPRRAGNSPLHF. V gene TRBV7-8 combines with J gene TRBJ1-6; D is possibly TRBD1 (5 bases). The germline gives CDR1 SGHVS, CDR2 FQNEAQ. The CDR3 has 16 residues. Trimming left V 5 bases short and J 6 bases short, with 17 bases between.

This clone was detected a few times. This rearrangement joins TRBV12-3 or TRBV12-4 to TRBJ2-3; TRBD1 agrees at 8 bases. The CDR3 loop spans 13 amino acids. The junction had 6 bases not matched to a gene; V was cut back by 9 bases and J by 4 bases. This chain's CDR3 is CASDRGGADTQYF. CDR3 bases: TGTGCCAGTGACAGGGGAGGCGCAGATACGCAGTATTTT.

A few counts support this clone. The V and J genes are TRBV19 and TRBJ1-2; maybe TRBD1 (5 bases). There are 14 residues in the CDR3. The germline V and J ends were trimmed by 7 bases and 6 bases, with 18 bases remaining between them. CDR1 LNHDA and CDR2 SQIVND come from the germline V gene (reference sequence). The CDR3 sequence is CASTTRGPADGYTF. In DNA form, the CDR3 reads TGTGCCAGTACAACAAGGGGTCCGGCGGATGGCTACACCTTC.